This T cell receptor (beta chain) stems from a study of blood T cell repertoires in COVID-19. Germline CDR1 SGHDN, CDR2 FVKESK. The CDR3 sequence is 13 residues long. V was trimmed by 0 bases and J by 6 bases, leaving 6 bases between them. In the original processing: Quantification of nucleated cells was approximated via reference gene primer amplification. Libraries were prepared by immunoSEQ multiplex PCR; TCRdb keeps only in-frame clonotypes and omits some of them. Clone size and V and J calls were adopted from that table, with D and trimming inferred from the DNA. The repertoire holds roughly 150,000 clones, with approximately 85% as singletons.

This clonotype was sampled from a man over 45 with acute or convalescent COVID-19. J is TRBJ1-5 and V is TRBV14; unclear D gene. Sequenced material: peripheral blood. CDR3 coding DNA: TGTGCCAGCAGCCAAGAACTCGGTCAGCCCCAGCATTTT. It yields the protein CASSQELGQPQHF.